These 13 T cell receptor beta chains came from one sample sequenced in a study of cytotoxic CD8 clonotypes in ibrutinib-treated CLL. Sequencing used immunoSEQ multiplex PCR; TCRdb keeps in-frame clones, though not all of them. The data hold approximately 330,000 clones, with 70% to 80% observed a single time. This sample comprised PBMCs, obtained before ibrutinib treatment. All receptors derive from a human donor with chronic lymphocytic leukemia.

The CDR3 bases are TGTGCCTGGAGTGTGATAGGGGTTTTGGGCGAGCAGTACTTC. Amino acids: CAWSVIGVLGEQYF. This sequence joins TRBV30 and TRBJ2-7; the D gene is possibly TRBD1 (5 bases). CDR1 and CDR2 (germline): GTSNPN, SVGIG (reference sequence). Trimming left V 0 bases short and J 6 bases short, with 15 bases between. There are 14 residues in the CDR3.

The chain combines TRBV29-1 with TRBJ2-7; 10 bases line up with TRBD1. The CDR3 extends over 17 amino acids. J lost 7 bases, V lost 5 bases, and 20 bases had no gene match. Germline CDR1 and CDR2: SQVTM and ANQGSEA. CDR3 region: CSVSGQGVSRAFGEQYF. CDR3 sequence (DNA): TGCAGCGTTTCTGGACAGGGGGTTTCCCGGGCTTTTGGGGAGCAGTACTTC.

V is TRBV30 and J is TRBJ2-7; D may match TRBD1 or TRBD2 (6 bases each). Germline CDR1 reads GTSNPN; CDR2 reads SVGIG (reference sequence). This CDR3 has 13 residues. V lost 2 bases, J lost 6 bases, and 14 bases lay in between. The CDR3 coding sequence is TGTGCCTGGAGTATGACGGGGGCCGGCGAGCAGTACTTC. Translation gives CAWSMTGAGEQYF.

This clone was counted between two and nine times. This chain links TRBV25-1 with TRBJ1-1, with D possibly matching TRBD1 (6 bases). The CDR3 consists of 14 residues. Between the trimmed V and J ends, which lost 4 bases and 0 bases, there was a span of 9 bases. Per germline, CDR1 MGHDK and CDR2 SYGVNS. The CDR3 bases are TGTGCCAGCAGTGGCACAGGGATGAACACTGAAGCTTTCTTT. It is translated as CASSGTGMNTEAFF.

The CDR3 DNA is TGCGCCAGCAGCCCGGGTAGGGGGTACTCCTACGAGCAGTACTTC. Its translation is CASSPGRGYSYEQYF. This chain uses TRBV4-3 with TRBJ2-7; possibly TRBD1 for D (6 bases). V lost 4 bases and J 0 bases, leaving 13 bases between the germline ends. The CDR3 consists of 15 residues. Germline CDR1 reads LGHNA; CDR2 reads YSLEER.

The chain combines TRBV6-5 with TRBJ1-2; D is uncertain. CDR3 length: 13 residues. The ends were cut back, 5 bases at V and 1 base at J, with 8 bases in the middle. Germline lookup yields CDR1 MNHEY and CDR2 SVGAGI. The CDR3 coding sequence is TGTGCCAGCAGTCGCGACCTTAACTATGGCTACACCTTC. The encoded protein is CASSRDLNYGYTF.

This CDR3 reads CASNRDRDTGELFF. The CDR3 nucleotides read TGTGCCAGCAACCGGGACAGAGACACCGGGGAGCTGTTTTTT. This chain connects TRBV6-1 to TRBJ2-2; TRBD1 aligns across 7 bases. The CDR3 length is 14 residues. Trimming removed 7 bases from V and 3 bases from J; junction bases left unmatched: 5. Germline V CDR1 and CDR2: MNHNS, SASEGT.

The CDR3 coding sequence is TGTGCCAGCAGCACTAGGTGGGGCGAGCAGTACTTC. It specifies CASSTRWGEQYF. The V call is TRBV9, the J call TRBJ2-7; a possible D gene is TRBD2 (5 bases). The germline V and J ends were trimmed by 4 bases and 6 bases, with 11 bases remaining between them. This CDR3 contains 12 residues. Germline V gene lookup returns CDR1 SGDLS and CDR2 YYNGEE.

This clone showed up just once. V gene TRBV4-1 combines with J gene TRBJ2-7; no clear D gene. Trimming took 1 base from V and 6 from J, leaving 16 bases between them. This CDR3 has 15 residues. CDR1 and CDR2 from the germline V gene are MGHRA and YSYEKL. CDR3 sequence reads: CASSQARTETGEQYF. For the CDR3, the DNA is TGCGCCAGCAGCCAAGCTAGAACCGAAACTGGCGAGCAGTACTTC.

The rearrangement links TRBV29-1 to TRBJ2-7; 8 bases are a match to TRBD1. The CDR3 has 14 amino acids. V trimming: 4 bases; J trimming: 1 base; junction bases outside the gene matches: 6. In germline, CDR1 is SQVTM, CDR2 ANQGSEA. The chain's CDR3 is CSVGRTGMSYEQYF. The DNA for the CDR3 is TGCAGCGTTGGAAGGACAGGGATGTCCTACGAGCAGTACTTC.

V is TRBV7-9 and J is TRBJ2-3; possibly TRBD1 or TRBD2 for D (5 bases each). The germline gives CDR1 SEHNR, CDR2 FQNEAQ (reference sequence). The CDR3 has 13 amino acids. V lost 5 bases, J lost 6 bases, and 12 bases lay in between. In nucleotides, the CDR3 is TGTGCCAGCAGCCCACCGGGGCTCGATACGCAGTATTTT. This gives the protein CASSPPGLDTQYF.

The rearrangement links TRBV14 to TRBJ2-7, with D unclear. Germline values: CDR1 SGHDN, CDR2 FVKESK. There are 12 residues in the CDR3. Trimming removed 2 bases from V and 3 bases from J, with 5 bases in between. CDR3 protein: CASSQYIYEQYF. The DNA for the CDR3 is TGTGCCAGCAGCCAATACATCTACGAGCAGTACTTC.

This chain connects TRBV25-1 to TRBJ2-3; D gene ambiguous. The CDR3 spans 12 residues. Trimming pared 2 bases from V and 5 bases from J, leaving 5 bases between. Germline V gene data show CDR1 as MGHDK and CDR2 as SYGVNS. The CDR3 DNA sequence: TGTGCCAGCAGTGAAATCGTAGATACGCAGTATTTT. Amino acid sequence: CASSEIVDTQYF.